The 3 T cell receptor beta chains below come from one sample, sequenced in a study of cytomegalovirus exposure and HLA in healthy donors. Use of 60 Vbeta and 13 Jbeta primers characterized the PCR. Clones were read by immunoSEQ multiplex PCR, and TCRdb kept only the in-frame ones, dropping some. The sample consists of some 180,000 clones, around 80% of them appearing once. The specimen sequenced was PBMCs. The receptor source for this set is a male donor in good health and CMV-seronegative.

V usage is TRBV29-1 and J usage is TRBJ2-7; no clear D. There are 12 residues in the CDR3. With 1 base removed from V and 3 bases from J, the gap between germline ends came to 7 bases. Germline V gene sequence: CDR1 SQVTM, CDR2 ANQGSEA. DNA of the CDR3: TGCAGCGTTGAAGGCGCCGACTACGAGCAGTACTTC. Amino acids: CSVEGADYEQYF.

The genes are TRBV5-6 and TRBJ1-1; TRBD1 matches 7 bases. Germline loops: CDR1 SGHDT, CDR2 YYEEEE. Trimming cost V 6 bases and J 4 bases; bases outside gene matches: 9. The CDR3 sequence is 14 residues long. CDR3 in DNA: TGTGCCAGCACACGAAAAGACAGGGCCACTGAAGCTTTCTTT. It is translated as CASTRKDRATEAFF. Full variable domain (rest looked up from reference TRBV5-6 and TRBJ1-1): DAGVTQSPTHLIKTRGQQVTLRCSPKSGHDTVSWYQQALGQGPQFIFQYYEEEERQRGNFPDRFSGHQFPNYSSELNVNALLLGDSALYLCASTRKDRATEAFFGQGTRLTVV.

This chain connects TRBV5-1 to TRBJ1-1; D gene ambiguous. V was pared by 1 base and J by 1 base, with 14 bases between. The CDR3 length is 16 residues. Germline-derived CDR1 and CDR2 are SGHRS and YFSETQ. DNA of the CDR3: TGCGCCAGCAGCTTGTCGGGTTCCAGATGGAACACTGAAGCTTTCTTT. It codes for CASSLSGSRWNTEAFF.